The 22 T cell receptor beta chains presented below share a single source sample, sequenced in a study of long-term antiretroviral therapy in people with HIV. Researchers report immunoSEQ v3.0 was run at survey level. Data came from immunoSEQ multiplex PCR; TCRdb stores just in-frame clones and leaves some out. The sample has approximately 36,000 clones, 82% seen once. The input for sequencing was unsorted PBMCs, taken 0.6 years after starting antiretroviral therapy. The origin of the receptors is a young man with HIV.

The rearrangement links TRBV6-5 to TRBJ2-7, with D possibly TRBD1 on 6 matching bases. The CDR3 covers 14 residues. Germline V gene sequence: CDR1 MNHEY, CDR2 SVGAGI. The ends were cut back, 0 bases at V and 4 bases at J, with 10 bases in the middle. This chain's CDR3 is CASSYSTQGYEQYF. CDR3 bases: TGTGCCAGCAGTTACTCCACACAGGGTTACGAGCAGTACTTC.

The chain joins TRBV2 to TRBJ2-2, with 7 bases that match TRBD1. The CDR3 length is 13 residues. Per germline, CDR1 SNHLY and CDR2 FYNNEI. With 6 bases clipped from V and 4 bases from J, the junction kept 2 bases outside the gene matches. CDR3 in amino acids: CASRGQTTGELFF. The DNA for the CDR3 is TGTGCCAGCAGGGGACAGACCACCGGGGAGCTGTTTTTT.

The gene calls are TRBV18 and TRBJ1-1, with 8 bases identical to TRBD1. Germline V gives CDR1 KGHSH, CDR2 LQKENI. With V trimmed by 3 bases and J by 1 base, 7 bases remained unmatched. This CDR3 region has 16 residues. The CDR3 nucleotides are TGTGCCAGCTCACCTGAGTACAGGGGGAGGAACACTGAAGCTTTCTTT. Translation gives CASSPEYRGRNTEAFF.

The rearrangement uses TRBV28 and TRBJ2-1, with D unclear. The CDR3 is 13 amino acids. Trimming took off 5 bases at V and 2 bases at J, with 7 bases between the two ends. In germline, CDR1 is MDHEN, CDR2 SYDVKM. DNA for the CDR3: TGTGCCAGCAGTAATGGGCCCTACAATGAGCAGTTCTTC. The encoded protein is CASSNGPYNEQFF.

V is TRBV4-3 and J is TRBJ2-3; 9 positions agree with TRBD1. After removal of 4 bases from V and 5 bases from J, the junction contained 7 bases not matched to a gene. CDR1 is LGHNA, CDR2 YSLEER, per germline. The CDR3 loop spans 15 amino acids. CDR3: CASSPRDRDGDTQYF. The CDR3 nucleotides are TGCGCCAGCAGCCCCCGGGACAGGGACGGAGATACGCAGTATTTT.

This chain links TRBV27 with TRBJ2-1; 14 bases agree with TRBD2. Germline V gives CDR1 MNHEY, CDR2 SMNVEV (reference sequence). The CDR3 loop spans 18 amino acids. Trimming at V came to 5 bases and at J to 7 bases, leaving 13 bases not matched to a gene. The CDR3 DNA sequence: TGTGCCAGCAGTCCACCAATCCGACTAGCGGGAGGGAGGAATGAGCAGTTCTTC. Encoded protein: CASSPPIRLAGGRNEQFF.

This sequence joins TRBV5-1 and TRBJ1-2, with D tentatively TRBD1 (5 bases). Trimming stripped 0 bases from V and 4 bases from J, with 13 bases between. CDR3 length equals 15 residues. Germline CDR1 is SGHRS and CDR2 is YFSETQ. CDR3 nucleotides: TGCGCCAGCAGCTTGGTGGCGCAGGGAGGCTATGGCTACACCTTC. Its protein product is CASSLVAQGGYGYTF.

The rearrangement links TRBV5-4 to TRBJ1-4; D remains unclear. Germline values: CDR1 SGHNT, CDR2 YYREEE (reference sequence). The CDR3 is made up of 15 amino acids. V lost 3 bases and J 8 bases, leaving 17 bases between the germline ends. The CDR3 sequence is CASSYRGSGGEKLFF. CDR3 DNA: TGTGCCAGCAGCTATCGTGGCTCGGGAGGAGAAAAACTGTTTTTT.

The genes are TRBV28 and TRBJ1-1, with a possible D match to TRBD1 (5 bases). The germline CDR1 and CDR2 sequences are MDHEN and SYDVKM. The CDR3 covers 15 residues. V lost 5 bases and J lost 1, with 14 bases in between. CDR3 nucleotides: TGTGCCAGCAGTAGGCGTCGTACAGGGAACACTGAAGCTTTCTTT. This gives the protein CASSRRRTGNTEAFF.

DNA of the CDR3: TGTGCCAGCAGCTTGGCGGGAGCGCGTGGAGATACGCAGTATTTT. Protein product: CASSLAGARGDTQYF. V usage is TRBV5-4 and J usage is TRBJ2-3; TRBD2 is a possible D gene (6 bases). Trimming took 0 bases from V and 5 from J, leaving 13 bases between them. CDR3 length: 15 residues. Per germline, CDR1 SGHNT and CDR2 YYREEE (reference sequence).

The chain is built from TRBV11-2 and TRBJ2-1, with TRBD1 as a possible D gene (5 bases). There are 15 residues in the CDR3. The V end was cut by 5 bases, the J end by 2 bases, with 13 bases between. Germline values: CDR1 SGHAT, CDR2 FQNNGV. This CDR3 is CASSPVAGPYNEQFF. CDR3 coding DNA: TGTGCCAGCAGCCCGGTCGCAGGGCCCTACAATGAGCAGTTCTTC.

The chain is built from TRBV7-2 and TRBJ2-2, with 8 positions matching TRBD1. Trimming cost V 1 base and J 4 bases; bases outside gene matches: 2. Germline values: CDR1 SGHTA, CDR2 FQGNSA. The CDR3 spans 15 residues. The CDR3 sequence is CASSLVQGATGELFF. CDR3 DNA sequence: TGTGCCAGCAGCTTAGTTCAGGGGGCCACCGGGGAGCTGTTTTTT.

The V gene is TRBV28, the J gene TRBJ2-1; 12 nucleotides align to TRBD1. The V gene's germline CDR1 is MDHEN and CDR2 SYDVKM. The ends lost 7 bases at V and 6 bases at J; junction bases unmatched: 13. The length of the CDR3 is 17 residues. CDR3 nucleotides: TGTGCCAGCACGGTCAACCGGGGACAGGGGGCCCGCAATGAGCAGTTCTTC. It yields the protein CASTVNRGQGARNEQFF.

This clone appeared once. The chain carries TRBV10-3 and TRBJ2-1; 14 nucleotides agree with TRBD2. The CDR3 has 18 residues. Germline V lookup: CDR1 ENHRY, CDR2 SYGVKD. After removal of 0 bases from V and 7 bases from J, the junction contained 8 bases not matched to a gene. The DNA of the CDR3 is TGTGCCATCAGTGAGTCGATTGGGACTAGCGGGAGTGGGAATGAGCAGTTCTTC. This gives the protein CAISESIGTSGSGNEQFF.

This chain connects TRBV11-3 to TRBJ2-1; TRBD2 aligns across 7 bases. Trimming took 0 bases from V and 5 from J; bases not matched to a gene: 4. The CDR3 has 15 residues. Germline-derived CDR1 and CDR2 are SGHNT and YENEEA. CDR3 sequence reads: CASSLDGTKDNEQFF. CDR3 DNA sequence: TGTGCCAGCAGCTTAGACGGGACTAAAGACAATGAGCAGTTCTTC.

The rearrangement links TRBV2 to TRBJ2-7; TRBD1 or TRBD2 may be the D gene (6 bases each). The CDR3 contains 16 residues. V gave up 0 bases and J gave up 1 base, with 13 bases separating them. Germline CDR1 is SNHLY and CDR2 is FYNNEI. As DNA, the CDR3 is TGTGCCAGCAGTGAAGCGGGCACAGGGAGGTCCTACGAGCAGTACTTC. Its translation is CASSEAGTGRSYEQYF.

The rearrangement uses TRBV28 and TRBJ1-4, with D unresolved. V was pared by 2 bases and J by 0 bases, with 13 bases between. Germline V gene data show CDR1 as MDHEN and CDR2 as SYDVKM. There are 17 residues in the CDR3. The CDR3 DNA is TGTGCCAGCAGTTTAAATGGGATTCCTGCAACTAATGAAAAACTGTTTTTT. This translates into CASSLNGIPATNEKLFF. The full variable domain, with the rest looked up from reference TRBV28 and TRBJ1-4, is DVKVTQSSRYLVKRTGEKVFLECVQDMDHENMFWYRQDPGLGLRLIYFSYDVKMKEKGDIPEGYSVSREKKERFSLILESASTNQTSMYLCASSLNGIPATNEKLFFGSGTQLSVL.

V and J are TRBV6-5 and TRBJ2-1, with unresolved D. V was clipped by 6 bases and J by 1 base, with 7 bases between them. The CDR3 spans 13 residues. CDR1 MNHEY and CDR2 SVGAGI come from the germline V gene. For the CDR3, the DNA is TGTGCCAGCAGCCCAAAATCCTACAATGAGCAGTTCTTC. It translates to CASSPKSYNEQFF.

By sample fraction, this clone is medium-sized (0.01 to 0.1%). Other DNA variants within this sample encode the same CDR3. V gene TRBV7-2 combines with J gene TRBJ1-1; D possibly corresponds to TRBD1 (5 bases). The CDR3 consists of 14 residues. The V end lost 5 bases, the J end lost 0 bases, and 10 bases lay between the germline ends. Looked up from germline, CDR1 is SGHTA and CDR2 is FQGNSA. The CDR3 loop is CASSLQALNTEAFF. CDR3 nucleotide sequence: TGTGCCAGCAGCCTACAGGCTCTGAACACTGAAGCTTTCTTT.

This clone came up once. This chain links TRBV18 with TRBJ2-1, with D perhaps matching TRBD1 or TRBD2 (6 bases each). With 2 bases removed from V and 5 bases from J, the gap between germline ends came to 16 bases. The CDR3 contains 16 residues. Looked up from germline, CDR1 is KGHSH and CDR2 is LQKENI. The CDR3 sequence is CASSPGIRGVHNEQFF. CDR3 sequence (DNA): TGTGCCAGCTCACCAGGTATTAGGGGGGTCCACAATGAGCAGTTCTTC.

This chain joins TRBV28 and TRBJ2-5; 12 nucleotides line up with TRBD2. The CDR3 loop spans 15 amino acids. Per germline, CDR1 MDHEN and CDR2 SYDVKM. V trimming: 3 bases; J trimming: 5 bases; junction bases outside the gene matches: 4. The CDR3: CASSFLAGGGETQYF. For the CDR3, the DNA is TGTGCCAGCAGTTTCCTAGCGGGAGGGGGGGAGACCCAGTACTTC. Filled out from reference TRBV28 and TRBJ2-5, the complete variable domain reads DVKVTQSSRYLVKRTGEKVFLECVQDMDHENMFWYRQDPGLGLRLIYFSYDVKMKEKGDIPEGYSVSREKKERFSLILESASTNQTSMYLCASSFLAGGGETQYFGPGTRLLVL.

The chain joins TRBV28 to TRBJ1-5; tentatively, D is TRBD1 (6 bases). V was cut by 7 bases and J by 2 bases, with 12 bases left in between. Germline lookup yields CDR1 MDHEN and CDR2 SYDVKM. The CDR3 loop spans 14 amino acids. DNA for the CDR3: TGTGCCAGCACCCCTCGGACAGGCAATCAGCCCCAGCATTTT. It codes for CASTPRTGNQPQHF.